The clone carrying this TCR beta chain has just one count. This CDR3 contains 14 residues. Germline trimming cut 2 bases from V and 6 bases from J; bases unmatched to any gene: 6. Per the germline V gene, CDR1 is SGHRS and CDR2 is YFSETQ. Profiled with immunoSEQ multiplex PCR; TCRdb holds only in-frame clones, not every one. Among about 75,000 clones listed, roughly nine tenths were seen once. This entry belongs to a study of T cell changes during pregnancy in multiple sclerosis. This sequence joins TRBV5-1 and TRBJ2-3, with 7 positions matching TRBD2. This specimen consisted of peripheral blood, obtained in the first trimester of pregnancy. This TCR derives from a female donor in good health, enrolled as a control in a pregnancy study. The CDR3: CASSLSSGRDTQYF. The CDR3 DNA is TGCGCCAGCAGCTTATCTTCCGGGAGGGATACGCAGTATTTT.